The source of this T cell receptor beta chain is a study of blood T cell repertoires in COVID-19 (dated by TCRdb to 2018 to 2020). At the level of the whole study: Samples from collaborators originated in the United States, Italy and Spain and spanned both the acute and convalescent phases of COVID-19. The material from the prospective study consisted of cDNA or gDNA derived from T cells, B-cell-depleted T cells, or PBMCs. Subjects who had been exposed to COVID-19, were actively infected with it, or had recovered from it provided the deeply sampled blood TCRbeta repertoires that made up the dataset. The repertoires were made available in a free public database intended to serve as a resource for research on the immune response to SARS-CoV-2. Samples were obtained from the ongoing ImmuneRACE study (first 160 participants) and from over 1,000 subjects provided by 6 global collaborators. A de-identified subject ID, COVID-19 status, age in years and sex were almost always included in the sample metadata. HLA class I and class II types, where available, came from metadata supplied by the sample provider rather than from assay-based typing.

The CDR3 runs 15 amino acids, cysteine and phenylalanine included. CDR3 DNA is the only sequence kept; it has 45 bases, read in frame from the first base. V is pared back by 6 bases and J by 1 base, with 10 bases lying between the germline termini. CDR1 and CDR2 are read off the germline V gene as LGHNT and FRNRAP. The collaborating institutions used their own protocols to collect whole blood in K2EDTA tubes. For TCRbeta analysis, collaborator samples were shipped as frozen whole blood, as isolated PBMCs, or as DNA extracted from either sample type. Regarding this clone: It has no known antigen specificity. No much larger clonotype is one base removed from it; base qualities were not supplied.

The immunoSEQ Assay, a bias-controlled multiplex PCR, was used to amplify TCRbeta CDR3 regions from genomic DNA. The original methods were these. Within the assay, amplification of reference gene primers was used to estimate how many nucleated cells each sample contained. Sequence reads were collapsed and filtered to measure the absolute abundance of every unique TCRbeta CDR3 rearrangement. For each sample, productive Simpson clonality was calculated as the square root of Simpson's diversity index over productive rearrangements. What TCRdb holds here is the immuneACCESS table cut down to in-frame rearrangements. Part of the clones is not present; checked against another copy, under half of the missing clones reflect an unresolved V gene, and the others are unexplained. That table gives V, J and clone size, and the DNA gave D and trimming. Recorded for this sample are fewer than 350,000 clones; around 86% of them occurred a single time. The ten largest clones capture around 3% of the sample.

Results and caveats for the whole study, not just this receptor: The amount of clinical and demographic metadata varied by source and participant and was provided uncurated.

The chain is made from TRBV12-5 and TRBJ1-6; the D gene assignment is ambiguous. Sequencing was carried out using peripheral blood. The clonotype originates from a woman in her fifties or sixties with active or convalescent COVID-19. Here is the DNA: TGTGCTAGTGGCGAGGGAGGTTCCTATAATTCACCCCTCCACTTT. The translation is CASGEGGSYNSPLHF.